This TCR beta chain was identified during a study of T cells in Graves' hyperthyroidism and ophthalmopathy (dated by TCRdb to the late 2010s). General notes on the study: Peripheral blood samples were taken at the time of initial diagnosis, prior to any treatment. According to the paper, TCR Vbeta CDR3 sequencing was carried out on 135 peripheral blood samples, which came from fewer than 50 ophthalmopathy, 75 or so hyperthyroidism and roughly 17 progressor patients. TCR V-J signatures able to tell the groups apart were searched for in a discovery cohort of about a hundred patients, of whom more than 40 had Graves' ophthalmopathy and 55 to 65 had stable Graves' hyperthyroidism. In roughly six Graves' hyperthyroidism patients, the study also compared T-cell repertoires from thyroid tissue with T-cell repertoires from blood. For training and testing, the 95 to 100 patients in the discovery cohort were randomly divided in a 7:3 ratio. After sampling, hyperthyroidism patients received methimazole starting at 30 mg daily, and ophthalmopathy patients received high-dose intravenous methylprednisolone. Prospective prediction of ophthalmopathy was tested in an independent validation cohort of 18 to 20 hyperthyroidism patients and some 17 patients who later progressed to ophthalmopathy. The research as a whole found: Blood samples also contained most of the expanded thyroid clonotypes (frequency above 0.001), which suggests that blood repertoires may reflect thyroid immune responses. In validation, the model predicted progression to ophthalmopathy a median of roughly 6.1 months before onset, with roughly 71% sensitivity and roughly 79% specificity. Ophthalmopathy was separated from stable hyperthyroidism by a 13 V-J signature model, with about 86% sensitivity and 81% to 82% specificity obtained in cross-validation and 80%/75% obtained in testing. Sample size was not statistically predetermined, and investigators were not blinded to group allocation.

The table lists this clonotype with many counts. What antigen it recognizes has not been identified. It has no much larger one-base neighbor in the sample; base qualities were not kept. From the cysteine up to the phenylalanine, the CDR3 has a length of 15 residues. Just CDR3 DNA is preserved here, 45 bases in frame from base 1. V loses 6 bases at its end and J loses 2 bases; junction bases beyond the gene matches: 8. The germline V gene gives CDR1 as MNHNS and CDR2 as SASEGT. Hyperthyroidism patients were aged 18 to 65 years and newly diagnosed, with disease duration of less than 2 months. Any patient with an uncontrolled infection, another autoimmune disease, pregnancy or lactation was excluded. Clinical symptoms, serum thyroxine and TRAb, thyroid ultrasound, and orbital computed tomography formed the basis for the diagnoses. For progressor patients, blood was drawn at the first diagnosis of hyperthyroidism, before any ophthalmopathy symptoms had appeared. PBMCs were isolated from more than 9 ml of fresh peripheral blood by Ficoll-Paque density gradient centrifugation. Progressor patients were first diagnosed with Graves' hyperthyroidism and then developed ophthalmopathy during follow-up. Trizol reagent was used to extract total RNA, and RNA quality was then checked on an Agilent 2100 Bioanalyzer.

The TCR beta CDR3 regions were amplified from RNA transcripts. The TCR CDR3 was subjected to a first round of RT-PCR using the HTBI primer set and the Qiagen OneStep RT-PCR kit. Libraries were constructed in a second round of multiplex PCR, after which size selection and purification were carried out. Paired-end sequencing of the libraries was performed with 100 bp reads on an Illumina HiSeq2000. The study's own analysis went as follows. SOAPnuke was used to process the raw data, throwing out any read that contained adapters or uncalled bases, had a mean Phred below 15, or lacked an exact constant-primer or identifier match. COPE v1.2.5 was used to merge the high-quality paired reads, and each unique nucleotide sequence was defined as a clonotype. MiTCR v1.1 was used to align the clonotypes against IMGT TRBV, TRBD and TRBJ reference segments. The analysis included only V-J combinations with a frequency above 0.0001, which together covered around 99% of the repertoires. A TCS score was defined as the ratio of F50 (clonal expansion) to E x V (chaos), with BLOSUM62-based TCRdist applied between CDR3 peptides within each V-J. Welch's t-statistics and random forest reduced 500 to 550 V-J features to under 15, which were used in a naive Bayes classifier (R e1071). Using fastp at Q25 and MiXCR, TCRdb reprocessed the public reads and kept productive beta chains. Each entry is one CDR3 protein sequence, shown with its most common DNA and genes. These V and J calls derive from TCRdb rather than the authors' analysis. This sample gives 150,000 or so distinct CDR3 sequences in total; 9.4% of them show up just once. The ten largest make up approximately 20% of the sample.

The sequence was collected from a woman under 30 with Graves' hyperthyroidism that later progressed to Graves' ophthalmopathy. The chain employs TRBV6-1 and TRBJ2-7, and 9 junctional nucleotides match TRBD2. Sequencing used blood. The CDR3 reads CASSKLTSGPYEQYF. The DNA reads as follows: TGTGCCAGCAGCAAACTAACTAGCGGGCCCTACGAGCAGTACTTC.